Shown below are 11 T cell receptor beta chains from a single sample sequenced in a study of beta chain features in type 1 diabetes. Study findings and constraints: Type 1 diabetes patients showed a moderate but significant shortening of TCRB CDR3s in all four CD4+ subsets.

No antigen has been identified for these receptors. Sequenced material consisted of expressed TCRB transcripts (all of the isolated RNA was reverse transcribed). Using immunoSEQ multiplex PCR, the repertoire was profiled, and TCRdb retains in-frame clones only, with some absent. The data contain approximately 270,000 clones, approximately 15% of them singletons. The source material was naive CD4+ T cells from blood. Receptors originate from a young man with type 1 diabetes.

The chain combines TRBV9 with TRBJ2-2; the D is unclear. Trimming cost V 2 bases and J 4 bases, with 6 bases left between them. This CDR3 has 13 residues. In germline, CDR1 is SGDLS, CDR2 YYNGEE. Here the CDR3 DNA reads TGTGCCAGCAGCGTCCTTAGCACCGGGGAGCTGTTTTTT. The encoded protein is CASSVLSTGELFF.

This clone turned up a few times. The V call is TRBV6-4, the J call TRBJ1-5, with D possibly TRBD1 on 6 matching bases. CDR3 length: 14 amino acids. Trimming removed 7 bases from V and 5 bases from J, with 15 bases in between. Germline CDR1 reads MRHNA; CDR2 reads SNTAGT. The CDR3 reads CASIPRGADQPQHF. CDR3 sequence (DNA): TGTGCCAGCATCCCCCGGGGGGCTGATCAGCCCCAGCATTTT.

As to this clone: Within the sample, other DNA sequences also encode this same CDR3. CDR3 in DNA: TGTGCCAGCAGGAGCTCTGGGGCCAACGTCCTGACTTTC. The encoded protein is CASRSSGANVLTF. The chain employs TRBV28 and TRBJ2-6; unclear D gene. CDR3 size: 13 residues. Germline CDR1 reads MDHEN; CDR2 reads SYDVKM. Trimming left V 6 bases short and J 0 bases short, with 3 bases between.

The chain couples TRBV21-1 to TRBJ1-2. TRBV21-1 is reported as a pseudogene. The CDR3 runs to 15 residues. Here the CDR3 DNA reads TGTGCCAGCAGGAAGGACGGGAAACTAAACTATGGCTACACCTTC. This codes for CASRKDGKLNYGYTF.

This chain connects TRBV20-1 to TRBJ2-7; tentative D call: TRBD2 (6 bases). With 7 bases removed from V and 6 bases from J, the gap between germline ends came to 13 bases. CDR3 length: 11 amino acids. Looked up from germline, CDR1 is DFQATT and CDR2 is SNEGSKA (reference sequence). The CDR3 here is CSGWKGGEQYF. Here the CDR3 DNA reads TGCAGTGGATGGAAGGGAGGCGAGCAGTACTTC.

In its sample, this clone was seen a few times. The CDR3 bases are TGTGCCAGCAGTAGGGGCGCAAACTCCTACAATGAGCAGTTCTTC. It specifies CASSRGANSYNEQFF. V gene TRBV6-4 combines with J gene TRBJ2-1; maybe TRBD1 (5 bases). The V end was cut by 5 bases, the J end by 0 bases, with 11 bases between. The germline CDR1 and CDR2 sequences are MRHNA and SNTAGT. This CDR3 has 15 amino acids.

In its sample, this clone was seen a few times. CDR3 amino acids: CASSRDRSTDTQYF. The CDR3 DNA sequence: TGTGCCAGCAGCCGGGACAGGAGCACAGATACGCAGTATTTT. The J gene is TRBJ2-3, the V gene TRBV7-3; 8 positions agree with TRBD1. The CDR3 has 14 residues. V lost 5 bases to trimming and J lost 0 bases; unmatched junction nucleotides: 1. Looked up from germline, CDR1 is SGHTA and CDR2 is FQGTGA.

The chain employs TRBV7-9 and TRBJ2-1, with 8 nucleotides matching TRBD1. The CDR3 runs 15 residues. Germline V gives CDR1 SEHNR, CDR2 FQNEAQ (reference sequence). V trimming: 4 bases; J trimming: 9 bases; junction bases outside the gene matches: 11. CDR3 nucleotide sequence: TGTGCCAGCAGCTCCCGGACAGGGCCAGGAGGTGAGCAGTTCTTC. Its translation is CASSSRTGPGGEQFF.

The chain is built from TRBV7-2 and TRBJ2-1; 13 bases are a match to TRBD2. Germline V CDR1 and CDR2: SGHTA, FQGNSA. CDR3 length equals 18 residues. Losses at the gene ends were 5 bases for V and 2 bases for J; bases not matched to a gene: 9. CDR3 DNA: TGTGCCAGCAGCCCTGGACTAGCGGGAGCGGATCCCTACAATGAGCAGTTCTTC. Its translation: CASSPGLAGADPYNEQFF.

This clone was detected a few times. The rearrangement links TRBV19 to TRBJ1-5, with D possibly matching TRBD1 (6 bases). V lost 4 bases and J 5 bases, leaving 15 bases between the germline ends. Germline V gene sequence: CDR1 LNHDA, CDR2 SQIVND (reference sequence). There are 15 residues in the CDR3. In nucleotides, the CDR3 is TGTGCCAGTAGTACCCAGGCGGGGGGCGATCAGCCCCAGCATTTT. Its protein product is CASSTQAGGDQPQHF.

This clone has more than one count but fewer than ten. The gene calls are TRBV20-1 and TRBJ1-1; D call uncertain. The V gene's germline CDR1 is DFQATT and CDR2 SNEGSKA (reference sequence). V was clipped by 5 bases and J by 4 bases, with 8 bases between them. The CDR3 runs to 11 residues. The CDR3 DNA reads TGCAGTGCTGGACTGGGCACTGAAGCTTTCTTT. It specifies CSAGLGTEAFF.